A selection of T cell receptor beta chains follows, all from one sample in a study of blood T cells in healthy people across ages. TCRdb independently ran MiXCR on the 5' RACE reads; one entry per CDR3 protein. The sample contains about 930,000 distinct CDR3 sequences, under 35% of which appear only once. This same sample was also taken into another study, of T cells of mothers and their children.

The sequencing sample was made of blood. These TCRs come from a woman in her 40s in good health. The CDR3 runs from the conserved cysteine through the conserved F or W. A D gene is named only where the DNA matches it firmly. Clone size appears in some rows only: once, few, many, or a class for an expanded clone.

DNA: TGTGCCAGCAGCGCATTGGCACTAGCGGGGGGTTCCCATGAGCAGTTCTTC
CDR3: CASSALALAGGSHEQFF
J: TRBJ2-1
V: TRBV9
D: TRBD2
size: NA

DNA: TGTGCCAGCAGGAGACAGGGGCGGATCTCCTACGAGCAGTACTTC
CDR3: CASRRQGRISYEQYF
J: TRBJ2-7
V: TRBV27
D: TRBD1
size: many

DNA: TGTGCCAGCAGCCAAGTTAGCGTGATTGGGGGCACAGATACGCAGTATTTT
CDR3: CASSQVSVIGGTDTQYF
J: TRBJ2-3
V: TRBV4-2
D: NA
size: few

DNA: TGTGCCAGCTCGAGTGGGCTGGCCGAGCAGTACTTC
CDR3: CASSSGLAEQYF
J: TRBJ2-7
V: TRBV12-3/TRBV12-4
D: NA
size: many

DNA: TGTGCCAGCAGCTCCACGGGACAGGGACAAGGGGAGCTGTTTTTT
CDR3: CASSSTGQGQGELFF
J: TRBJ2-2
V: TRBV9
D: TRBD1
size: few

DNA: TGTGCCAGCAGTTTATCGCCGAGGCAGGGGGCCTCCTACAATGAGCAGTTCTTC
CDR3: CASSLSPRQGASYNEQFF
J: TRBJ2-1
V: TRBV27
D: TRBD1
size: NA

DNA: TGCGTCAGCAGCCAAGAAGGTGCAGCTCCCTACGAGCAGTACTTC
CDR3: CVSSQEGAAPYEQYF
J: TRBJ2-7
V: TRBV4-3
D: NA
size: few

DNA: TGCGCCAGCAGCTTGGGTCAGTACTCCTACAATGAGCAGTTCTTC
CDR3: CASSLGQYSYNEQFF
J: TRBJ2-1
V: TRBV5-1
D: NA
size: NA

DNA: TGTGCCAGCAGCTTAATGCCAGGGCCCACCTACGAGCAGTTCTTC
CDR3: CASSLMPGPTYEQFF
J: TRBJ2-1
V: TRBV7-3
D: NA
size: once

DNA: TGTGCCAGTAGTATCGGGACAGGGGGCTTGACTGAAGCTTTCTTT
CDR3: CASSIGTGGLTEAFF
J: TRBJ1-1
V: TRBV19
D: TRBD1
size: few

DNA: TGTGCCAGCAGCGACCCGGGACAGGGTTCGACAGATACGCAGTATTTT
CDR3: CASSDPGQGSTDTQYF
J: TRBJ2-3
V: TRBV7-2
D: TRBD1
size: many

DNA: TGTGCCAGCAGCGTTACTAGCGGGGGGCCCCCCAGCTCCTACAATGAGCAGTTCTTC
CDR3: CASSVTSGGPPSSYNEQFF
J: TRBJ2-1
V: TRBV9
D: TRBD2
size: few

DNA: TGCAGTGCTAGAGTCGGCGGGGGTTATCTCTCCGAGCAGTACTTC
CDR3: CSARVGGGYLSEQYF
J: TRBJ2-7
V: TRBV20-1
D: TRBD2
size: many

DNA: TGCGCCAGCAGCCAAGATGGCGGCAGGACTGCCCGTGGCTACACCTTC
CDR3: CASSQDGGRTARGYTF
J: TRBJ1-2
V: TRBV4-1
D: NA
size: few

DNA: TGCGCCAGCAGCCAAGATGTGGGGGGCCGGGGTAGGGAGCTGGCTTTCTTT
CDR3: CASSQDVGGRGRELAFF
J: TRBJ1-1
V: TRBV4-1
D: NA
size: NA

DNA: TGTGCCAGCAGTTTGCCGGGCCAGTGGGTTCCTTACGAGCAGTACTTC
CDR3: CASSLPGQWVPYEQYF
J: TRBJ2-7
V: TRBV5-6
D: NA
size: NA

DNA: TGCAGCGGTCAGGGGGGTACAGATACGCAGTATTTT
CDR3: CSGQGGTDTQYF
J: TRBJ2-3
V: TRBV29-1
D: NA
size: NA

DNA: TGTGCCAGCTCACCGGGACTCACTAACACAGATACGCAGTATTTT
CDR3: CASSPGLTNTDTQYF
J: TRBJ2-3
V: TRBV18
D: NA
size: NA

DNA: TGCAGTGCTGGACAGGCGGGACCCGATCAGCCCCAGCATTTT
CDR3: CSAGQAGPDQPQHF
J: TRBJ1-5
V: TRBV20-1
D: TRBD1
size: NA

DNA: TGTGCCAGCAGCCAAGATCAAGGAGGGACGAACACTGAAGCTTTCTTT
CDR3: CASSQDQGGTNTEAFF
J: TRBJ1-1
V: TRBV3-1
D: NA
size: NA

DNA: TGTGCCAGCAGCCGGGCTGAGCGGACGGGTGAGCAGTACTTC
CDR3: CASSRAERTGEQYF
J: TRBJ2-7
V: TRBV14
D: NA
size: once

DNA: TGTGCCAGCAGTTTCATGTGGAACACTGAAGCTTTCTTT
CDR3: CASSFMWNTEAFF
J: TRBJ1-1
V: TRBV6-5
D: NA
size: NA

DNA: TGCAGCGTTCTAAGGACAGGGGGCTCGCAAGAGACCCAGTACTTC
CDR3: CSVLRTGGSQETQYF
J: TRBJ2-5
V: TRBV29-1
D: TRBD1
size: NA

DNA: TGTGCCAGCTCACCATTCGGCGGGGGCCGACTGGATGAGCAGTTCTTC
CDR3: CASSPFGGGRLDEQFF
J: TRBJ2-1
V: TRBV18
D: NA
size: NA

DNA: TGTGCCAGCGGGGGAGCGAGCCGTACGCAGTATTTT
CDR3: CASGGASRTQYF
J: TRBJ2-3
V: TRBV6-6
D: NA
size: NA

DNA: TGCGCCAGCAACGGGGGGGCCAGAGAGACCCAGTACTTC
CDR3: CASNGGARETQYF
J: TRBJ2-5
V: TRBV5-1
D: TRBD2
size: NA

DNA: TGTGCCTGCAGTCCGGGAGGGTCCTACACCTTC
CDR3: CACSPGGSYTF
J: TRBJ1-2
V: TRBV12-3/TRBV12-4
D: NA
size: NA

DNA: TGTGCCAGCAGTCGGGGCAGTGAGCAGTTCTTC
CDR3: CASSRGSEQFF
J: TRBJ2-1
V: TRBV28
D: NA
size: NA

DNA: TGTGCCAGCAGTCCGGGACAGGGTTTTTATAGCAATCAGCCCCAGCATTTT
CDR3: CASSPGQGFYSNQPQHF
J: TRBJ1-5
V: TRBV12-3/TRBV12-4
D: TRBD1
size: NA

DNA: TGTGCCAGCAGCCCCCAACTAGCGGGGGGCAATGAGCAGTTCTTC
CDR3: CASSPQLAGGNEQFF
J: TRBJ2-1
V: TRBV9
D: TRBD2
size: few

DNA: TGTGCCGGCAGCCCGGGACTAGGCGGCACCGGGGAGCTGTTTTTT
CDR3: CAGSPGLGGTGELFF
J: TRBJ2-2
V: TRBV27
D: TRBD2
size: once

DNA: TGTGCCAGCAGTGAAGAACGGCCCAGTGGCTACACCTTC
CDR3: CASSEERPSGYTF
J: TRBJ1-2
V: TRBV2
D: NA
size: many

DNA: TGCAGTGCTCGACTAGCACTCAGCCGGCCTAGCACAGATACGCAGTATTTT
CDR3: CSARLALSRPSTDTQYF
J: TRBJ2-3
V: TRBV20-1
D: TRBD2
size: NA

DNA: TGTGCCAGCAGTCGTACCGGGTCCACCTACGAGCAGTACTTC
CDR3: CASSRTGSTYEQYF
J: TRBJ2-7
V: TRBV28
D: NA
size: many

DNA: TGTGCCAGCAGTTACGGCTTTCTGAACACCGGGGAGCTGTTTTTT
CDR3: CASSYGFLNTGELFF
J: TRBJ2-2
V: TRBV6-5
D: NA
size: few

DNA: TGCGCCAGCAGCCAAGAGGGAGCGGAAAGAGAGACCCAGTACTTC
CDR3: CASSQEGAERETQYF
J: TRBJ2-5
V: TRBV4-1
D: NA
size: many

DNA: TGTGCCAGCAGCACAGGGTCGTGGGGGACCGGGGAGCTGTTTTTT
CDR3: CASSTGSWGTGELFF
J: TRBJ2-2
V: TRBV7-2
D: NA
size: NA

DNA: TGTGCCAGCACCAACACCGGGACAGGTAACGGGAATGAGCAGTTCTTC
CDR3: CASTNTGTGNGNEQFF
J: TRBJ2-1
V: TRBV12-3/TRBV12-4
D: TRBD1
size: many

DNA: TGTGCCAGCAGCCAACGGACAGGGGCCTATAATTCACCCCTCCACTTT
CDR3: CASSQRTGAYNSPLHF
J: TRBJ1-6
V: TRBV7-9
D: TRBD1
size: many

DNA: TGTGCCAGCAGTTTCGGGTATCCGGGGGAGCAGTACTTC
CDR3: CASSFGYPGEQYF
J: TRBJ2-7
V: TRBV12-3/TRBV12-4
D: NA
size: NA

DNA: TGCAGTGCTAGAGATATGGGTCCCTACAATGAGCAGTTCTTC
CDR3: CSARDMGPYNEQFF
J: TRBJ2-1
V: TRBV20-1
D: NA
size: few

DNA: TGTGCCAGCAGCGGGGGACTAGCGGCCTACAATGAGCAGTTCTTC
CDR3: CASSGGLAAYNEQFF
J: TRBJ2-1
V: TRBV9
D: TRBD2
size: few

DNA: TGTGCCAGCAGTTTACCGGGACAGGGTTCTGGCTACACCTTC
CDR3: CASSLPGQGSGYTF
J: TRBJ1-2
V: TRBV6-6
D: TRBD1
size: NA

DNA: TGCGCCAGCAGCTTGGGGACAGGGATCGACTATGGCTACACCTTC
CDR3: CASSLGTGIDYGYTF
J: TRBJ1-2
V: TRBV5-1
D: TRBD1
size: NA

DNA: TGTGCCAGCAGTGATACAGGACTAGCGGGGCCGTTTGGTACGCAGTATTTT
CDR3: CASSDTGLAGPFGTQYF
J: TRBJ2-3
V: TRBV6-2/TRBV6-3
D: TRBD2
size: many

DNA: TGTGCCAGCAGTCTTTCACAGGGATTCAGCACCTATGGCTACACCTTC
CDR3: CASSLSQGFSTYGYTF
J: TRBJ1-2
V: TRBV12-3/TRBV12-4
D: NA
size: few

DNA: TGTGCCAGCAGTTACATTGGCAGGGGCTCCTACGAGCAGTACTTC
CDR3: CASSYIGRGSYEQYF
J: TRBJ2-7
V: TRBV6-6
D: NA
size: many

DNA: TGTGCCAGCCAAAGGTGGACAGGCAGCTCTGGGGCCAACGTCCTGACTTTC
CDR3: CASQRWTGSSGANVLTF
J: TRBJ2-6
V: TRBV5-8
D: TRBD1
size: few

DNA: TGTGCCAGCAGTTTATCAACAGGGGGCGCAGGCCGGAAGGGCTACGAGCAGTACTTC
CDR3: CASSLSTGGAGRKGYEQYF
J: TRBJ2-7
V: TRBV27
D: TRBD1
size: NA

DNA: TGTGCCAGCAGCCAAGGACAGGGCCGAGGCCAGCCCCAGCATTTT
CDR3: CASSQGQGRGQPQHF
J: TRBJ1-5
V: TRBV3-1
D: TRBD1
size: few

DNA: TGTGCCAGCTCACCAACCGAGGGGGAGCGAGGCGGCTACACCTTC
CDR3: CASSPTEGERGGYTF
J: TRBJ1-2
V: TRBV18
D: NA
size: NA